This T cell receptor beta chain was captured in a study of regulatory T cells in long-lasting Graves disease. General study results and limits: Persistent Graves' patients showed less TCR diversity than newly diagnosed patients showed.

Through Arm-PCR of CDR3 regions and iRepertoire HTBI primers, TCR beta libraries were built. One entry per CDR3 protein results from TCRdb running MiXCR on the multiplex PCR reads. Of more than 400,000 distinct CDR3 sequences listed, 15% to 20% are singletons. This clonotype appeared many times. Antigen unknown. Indicated time point: newly diagnosed GD, antithyroid drugs for less than 3 months. Preparation of the TCR library used RNA extracted from PBMCs. These data also featured in a second study, about T cells in Graves' hyperthyroidism and ophthalmopathy.

The clonotype was recovered from a woman in her 30s with Graves disease. The sample consisted of peripheral blood mononuclear cells (PBMCs), taken at new diagnosis, from a patient treated with antithyroid drugs.

In nucleotides, the CDR3 is TGTGCCAGCACTACGGACCTACACCCAGATACGCAGTATTTT. Translated: CASTTDLHPDTQYF. The rearrangement links TRBV6-1 to TRBJ2-3; D unresolved. Germline lookup yields CDR1 MNHNS and CDR2 SASEGT. The ends were cut back, 7 bases at V and 4 bases at J, with 15 bases in the middle. CDR3 length: 14 amino acids.